The 21 T cell receptor beta chains in this list originate from one sample, sequenced in a study of T cell responses to AZD1222 COVID-19 vaccine. Method: immunoSEQ multiplex PCR; TCRdb's copy keeps in-frame clones and lacks some. Of 120,000 to 150,000 clones listed, more than 85% are singletons. The material was peripheral blood, obtained on day 0 of AZD1222 vaccination. These receptors originate from an adult in good health.

The chain is built from TRBV27 and TRBJ2-7; tentatively, D is TRBD2 (5 bases). This CDR3 comprises 17 residues. Germline V lookup: CDR1 MNHEY, CDR2 SMNVEV (reference sequence). Trimming took off 5 bases at V and 1 base at J, with 21 bases between the two ends. CDR3 DNA: TGTGCCAGCAGTCCCGAAGGCCGGGGATTGGAATCCTACGAGCAGTACTTC. This sequence encodes CASSPEGRGLESYEQYF.

The chain employs TRBV19 and TRBJ1-6; D is unresolved. CDR1 and CDR2 (germline): LNHDA, SQIVND (reference sequence). V was trimmed by 5 bases and J by 10 bases, leaving 15 bases between them. The CDR3 loop spans 14 amino acids. The CDR3 coding sequence is TGTGCCAGTAGTTGGGGTGAGGTTCGATCACCCCTCCACTTT. Protein product: CASSWGEVRSPLHF.

The chain carries TRBV12-3 or TRBV12-4 and TRBJ2-7; D uncertain. The CDR3 is 13 amino acids. Between the trimmed V and J ends, which lost 6 bases and 0 bases, there was a span of 9 bases. The CDR3 DNA follows: TGTGCCAGCAGCCTCCCATCCTCCTACGAGCAGTACTTC. Amino acid sequence: CASSLPSSYEQYF.

This rearrangement joins TRBV27 to TRBJ2-7, with a weak D call TRBD1 (6 bases). The CDR3 is 16 residues long. Trimming shortened V by 5 bases and J by 3 bases, and 20 bases separated the two germline ends. Germline V gives CDR1 MNHEY, CDR2 SMNVEV (reference sequence). CDR3 residues: CASSMGQAPNYYEQYF. DNA for the CDR3: TGTGCCAGCAGTATGGGACAAGCCCCGAATTACTACGAGCAGTACTTC.

The V and J genes are TRBV7-3 and TRBJ2-2; 8 nucleotides match TRBD1. This CDR3 spans 16 amino acids. V dropped 4 bases and J dropped 4; count of bases not matched to a gene: 8. CDR1 is SGHTA and CDR2 is FQGTGA in the germline V gene. CDR3 sequence: CASSSPLTGVTGELFF. The CDR3 DNA reads as TGTGCCAGCAGCTCACCCTTGACAGGGGTCACCGGGGAGCTGTTTTTT.

The chain is built from TRBV19 and TRBJ2-5; 10 bases agree with TRBD1. Looked up from germline, CDR1 is LNHDA and CDR2 is SQIVND (reference sequence). The CDR3 covers 16 residues. After removal of 6 bases from V and 5 bases from J, the junction contained 12 bases not matched to a gene. The CDR3: CASRGAGTGEDETQYF. The CDR3 DNA is TGTGCCAGTAGAGGCGCCGGGACAGGGGAGGACGAGACCCAGTACTTC. The full variable domain, completed using reference TRBV19 and TRBJ2-5, is DGGITQSPKYLFRKEGQNVTLSCEQNLNHDAMYWYRQDPGQGLRLIYYSQIVNDFQKGDIAEGYSVSREKKESFPLTVTSAQKNPTAFYLCASRGAGTGEDETQYFGPGTRLLVL.

The genes are TRBV7-8 and TRBJ2-7, with 11 bases fitting TRBD2. The CDR3 has 14 amino acids. The V and J ends lost 5 bases and 1 base, in that order; junction bases with no gene match: 1. Germline V gene lookup returns CDR1 SGHVS and CDR2 FQNEAQ. The CDR3 spells CASSRTSGSYEQYF. The CDR3 region has the DNA TGTGCCAGCAGCCGGACTAGCGGGTCCTACGAGCAGTACTTC.

The V and J genes are TRBV4-1 and TRBJ2-7, with 7 nucleotides matching TRBD1. J gave up 1 base and V 1 base, and 7 bases lay outside the gene matches. Germline CDR1 reads MGHRA; CDR2 reads YSYEKL. The CDR3 length is 16 residues. CDR3 in amino acids: CASSQGDSRLSYEQYF. CDR3 sequence (DNA): TGCGCCAGCAGCCAAGGGGACAGCCGCCTTTCCTACGAGCAGTACTTC.

V and J are TRBV11-2 and TRBJ1-2, with D uncertain. CDR3 length: 13 residues. Trimming cost V 1 base and J 1 base, with 4 bases left between them. Germline V gene sequence: CDR1 SGHAT, CDR2 FQNNGV. This CDR3 is CASSLGGNYGYTF. The CDR3 nucleotides are TGTGCCAGCAGCTTAGGGGGTAACTATGGCTACACCTTC.

The chain uses TRBV9 and TRBJ2-7; 7 bases align to TRBD1. The V segment lost 3 bases and the J segment 2 bases; nucleotides outside the gene matches: 2. Germline-derived CDR1 and CDR2 are SGDLS and YYNGEE. The CDR3 is 13 amino acids. In DNA form, the CDR3 reads TGTGCCAGCAGCGCGGGACAGACCTACGAGCAGTACTTC. This codes for CASSAGQTYEQYF.

The chain uses TRBV9 and TRBJ1-1, with a possible D match to TRBD1 (5 bases). Germline-derived CDR1 and CDR2 are SGDLS and YYNGEE. CDR3 length equals 11 residues. Trimming pared 3 bases from V and 6 bases from J, leaving 6 bases between. The CDR3 bases are TGTGCCAGCAGCGCAGGGCCTGAAGCTTTCTTT. Protein sequence: CASSAGPEAFF.

The chain combines TRBV5-6 with TRBJ1-5; no clear D. Germline V gene lookup returns CDR1 SGHDT and CDR2 YYEEEE. V was trimmed by 2 bases and J by 0 bases, leaving 21 bases between them. CDR3 length: 19 amino acids. CDR3 nucleotides: TGTGCCAGCAGCTTTCTTAAGGTGGCTCCTACTTATAGCAATCAGCCCCAGCATTTT. Translating gives CASSFLKVAPTYSNQPQHF. Full variable domain (missing parts from reference TRBV5-6 and TRBJ1-5): DAGVTQSPTHLIKTRGQQVTLRCSPKSGHDTVSWYQQALGQGPQFIFQYYEEEERQRGNFPDRFSGHQFPNYSSELNVNALLLGDSALYLCASSFLKVAPTYSNQPQHFGDGTRLSIL.

The chain employs TRBV5-4 and TRBJ2-3; tentative D call: TRBD1 (6 bases). Trimming removed 3 bases from V and 8 bases from J, with 13 bases in between. The germline V gene has CDR1 SGHNT and CDR2 YYREEE (reference sequence). The CDR3 totals 13 residues. CDR3 sequence reads: CASSSWTAGTQYF. The CDR3, as DNA: TGTGCCAGCAGCTCCTGGACAGCTGGTACGCAGTATTTT. Using reference TRBV5-4 and TRBJ2-3 for the parts outside the CDR3, the full variable domain is ETGVTQSPTHLIKTRGQQVTLRCSSQSGHNTVSWYQQALGQGPQFIFQYYREEENGRGNFPPRFSGLQFPNYSSELNVNALELDDSALYLCASSSWTAGTQYFGPGTRLTVL.

The chain couples TRBV3-1 (or the pseudogene TRBV3-2) to TRBJ2-7, with TRBD1 matching over 11 bases. Looked up from germline, CDR1 is LGHDT and CDR2 is YNNKEL (reference sequence). The length of the CDR3 is 15 residues. V trimming: 0 bases; J trimming: 6 bases; junction bases outside the gene matches: 4. CDR3 region: CASSQEGDRGSEQYF. In DNA form, the CDR3 reads TGTGCCAGCAGCCAAGAGGGGGACAGGGGGTCCGAGCAGTACTTC.

This clone was seen just once. The chain has TRBV9 and TRBJ1-1; D not certain. Trimming left V 0 bases short and J 1 base short, with 7 bases between. The CDR3 contains 14 residues. Germline V lookup: CDR1 SGDLS, CDR2 YYNGEE. The CDR3 spells CASSVEGANTEAFF. Written as DNA, the CDR3 is TGTGCCAGCAGCGTAGAAGGAGCGAACACTGAAGCTTTCTTT.

The V gene is TRBV25-1, the J gene TRBJ1-2, with unresolved D. Germline loops: CDR1 MGHDK, CDR2 SYGVNS. V lost 5 bases and J lost 8, with 12 bases in between. This CDR3 is 12 amino acids long. DNA for the CDR3: TGTGCCAGCAGTTCCACCCCGGGCGGCTACACCTTC. Translation gives CASSSTPGGYTF.

The rearrangement links TRBV27 to TRBJ1-2, with D unclear. V lost 3 bases, J lost 1 base, and 12 bases lay in between. The CDR3 sequence is 15 residues long. Per the germline V gene, CDR1 is MNHEY and CDR2 is SMNVEV (reference sequence). The CDR3 loop reads CASSFLAGINYGYTF. The CDR3 DNA reads TGTGCCAGCAGTTTTTTGGCGGGGATTAACTATGGCTACACCTTC.

This chain joins TRBV7-2 and TRBJ2-7; D may be TRBD1 (5 bases). CDR1 is SGHTA and CDR2 is FQGNSA in the germline V gene. V dropped 6 bases and J dropped 8 bases, with 17 bases sitting between them. This CDR3 comprises 13 residues. The CDR3 spells CASRPTTEDKQYF. CDR3 nucleotides: TGTGCCAGCAGGCCCACGACAGAGGATAAGCAGTACTTC.

The rearrangement uses TRBV7-2 and TRBJ1-1; possibly TRBD1 for D (6 bases). Trimming cost V 5 bases and J 11 bases, with 18 bases left between them. This CDR3 has 13 amino acids. Germline lookup yields CDR1 SGHTA and CDR2 FQGNSA. The CDR3 here is CASSRDRPGWAFF. The DNA for the CDR3 is TGTGCCAGCAGCCGAGACAGGCCCGGATGGGCTTTCTTT.

The V and J genes are TRBV9 and TRBJ1-5; the D gene is possibly TRBD1 (6 bases). Trimming removed 0 bases from V and 8 bases from J, with 12 bases in between. CDR3 size: 14 residues. Germline V gene data show CDR1 as SGDLS and CDR2 as YYNGEE. The CDR3 region is CASSVGGHGEPQHF. The CDR3 nucleotides read TGTGCCAGCAGCGTAGGGGGACATGGGGAGCCCCAGCATTTT.

J is TRBJ1-5 and V is TRBV2; D might be TRBD1 (5 bases). The CDR3 spans 14 residues. The ends were cut back, 6 bases at V and 9 bases at J, with 18 bases in the middle. CDR1 is SNHLY and CDR2 is FYNNEI in the germline V gene. The CDR3 DNA reads as TGTGCCAGCAGACTTCACCGGGACCGCTCGCCCCAGCATTTT. Translated, it gives CASRLHRDRSPQHF.